A selection of T cell receptor beta chains follows, all from one sample in a study of cytomegalovirus exposure and HLA in healthy donors. Sequencing used immunoSEQ multiplex PCR; TCRdb keeps in-frame clones, though not all of them. Here the sample spans hundreds of thousands of clones, around 90% being singletons. The sequencing sample was made of PBMCs. The receptor set was obtained from a woman aged 18-29 years in good health and CMV-seronegative. The CDR3 runs from the conserved cysteine through the conserved F or W. Each record gives: clone size, D gene, CDR3 length, J gene, V gene, CDR3 protein, CDR3 DNA. D genes are given only for firm matches. Some rows have no size entry. The others give once, few or many, or a class for an expanded clone.

clone_size: NA; d_call: NA; cdr3_length: 16; j_call: TRBJ2-7; v_call: TRBV7-2; cdr3_aa: CASSSLREVRDYEQYF; cdr3_nt: TGTGCCAGCAGCTCATTAAGAGAGGTCAGGGACTACGAGCAGTACTTC
clone_size: NA; d_call: TRBD2; cdr3_length: 18; j_call: TRBJ2-5; v_call: TRBV27; cdr3_aa: CASSLTRLAGGNQETQYF; cdr3_nt: TGTGCCAGCAGTCTCACTCGACTAGCGGGGGGGAACCAAGAGACCCAGTACTTC
clone_size: once; d_call: NA; cdr3_length: 14; j_call: TRBJ1-6; v_call: TRBV10-1; cdr3_aa: CASSELSYNSPLHF; cdr3_nt: TGCGCCAGCAGTGAACTCTCCTATAATTCACCCCTCCACTTT
clone_size: few; d_call: TRBD2; cdr3_length: 15; j_call: TRBJ2-1; v_call: TRBV19; cdr3_aa: CASSIVLGGGNEQFF; cdr3_nt: TGTGCCAGTAGTATCGTCTTGGGGGGGGGCAATGAGCAGTTCTTC
clone_size: NA; d_call: TRBD1; cdr3_length: 14; j_call: TRBJ1-2; v_call: TRBV11-2; cdr3_aa: CASSLGQGTYGYTF; cdr3_nt: TGTGCCAGCAGCTTGGGACAGGGTACCTATGGCTACACCTTC
clone_size: NA; d_call: NA; cdr3_length: 16; j_call: TRBJ1-4; v_call: TRBV6-1; cdr3_aa: CASSDVQGPTNEKLFF; cdr3_nt: TGTGCCAGCAGTGATGTACAGGGCCCAACTAATGAAAAACTGTTTTTT
clone_size: NA; d_call: TRBD1; cdr3_length: 16; j_call: TRBJ1-4; v_call: TRBV9; cdr3_aa: CASSATTGSTNEKLFF; cdr3_nt: TGTGCCAGCAGCGCCACGACAGGGAGCACTAATGAAAAACTGTTTTTT
clone_size: NA; d_call: TRBD2; cdr3_length: 15; j_call: TRBJ2-7; v_call: TRBV9; cdr3_aa: CASSAGTSGFYEQYF; cdr3_nt: TGTGCCAGCAGCGCCGGGACTAGCGGTTTTTACGAGCAGTACTTC
clone_size: NA; d_call: NA; cdr3_length: 13; j_call: TRBJ2-5; v_call: TRBV12-5; cdr3_aa: CASEASSQETQYF; cdr3_nt: TGTGCTAGTGAAGCTTCGAGCCAAGAGACCCAGTACTTC
clone_size: NA; d_call: TRBD2; cdr3_length: 15; j_call: TRBJ2-3; v_call: TRBV7-3; cdr3_aa: CASSLSGGVTDTQYF; cdr3_nt: TGTGCCAGCAGCTTAAGCGGGGGGGTCACAGATACGCAGTATTTT
clone_size: NA; d_call: NA; cdr3_length: 16; j_call: TRBJ1-2; v_call: TRBV14; cdr3_aa: CASSQVGTVVAGGYTF; cdr3_nt: TGTGCCAGCAGCCAAGTGGGCACAGTAGTTGCCGGTGGCTACACCTTC
clone_size: NA; d_call: TRBD1; cdr3_length: 15; j_call: TRBJ1-5; v_call: TRBV6-4; cdr3_aa: CASSETGDLNQPQHF; cdr3_nt: TGTGCCAGCAGTGAGACAGGGGATCTGAATCAGCCCCAGCATTTT
clone_size: NA; d_call: TRBD2; cdr3_length: 16; j_call: TRBJ2-7; v_call: TRBV11-2; cdr3_aa: CASSTLAGPPGYEQYF; cdr3_nt: TGTGCCAGCAGCACCCTAGCGGGGCCTCCCGGGTACGAGCAGTACTTC
clone_size: NA; d_call: NA; cdr3_length: 12; j_call: TRBJ2-1; v_call: TRBV7-6; cdr3_aa: CASSPQGNEQFF; cdr3_nt: TGTGCCAGCAGCCCCCAGGGCAACGAGCAGTTCTTC
clone_size: NA; d_call: TRBD1; cdr3_length: 14; j_call: TRBJ1-1; v_call: TRBV5-1; cdr3_aa: CASSLGDRAAEAFF; cdr3_nt: TGCGCCAGCAGCTTGGGGGACAGGGCGGCTGAAGCTTTCTTT
clone_size: NA; d_call: NA; cdr3_length: 14; j_call: TRBJ1-1; v_call: TRBV12-5; cdr3_aa: CASDIGVEETEAFF; cdr3_nt: TGTGCTAGTGACATAGGGGTTGAGGAAACTGAAGCTTTCTTT
clone_size: NA; d_call: TRBD2; cdr3_length: 14; j_call: TRBJ2-1; v_call: TRBV2; cdr3_aa: CASRGLAVYNEQFF; cdr3_nt: TGTGCCAGCAGAGGCCTAGCGGTTTACAATGAGCAGTTCTTC
clone_size: NA; d_call: TRBD1; cdr3_length: 16; j_call: TRBJ1-1; v_call: TRBV5-4; cdr3_aa: CASSPRQGLMNTEAFF; cdr3_nt: TGTGCCAGCAGTCCTAGACAGGGGCTTATGAACACTGAAGCTTTCTTT
clone_size: NA; d_call: TRBD2; cdr3_length: 13; j_call: TRBJ2-1; v_call: TRBV7-3; cdr3_aa: CASSTGGYNEQFF; cdr3_nt: TGTGCCAGCTCCACGGGGGGGTACAATGAGCAGTTCTTC
clone_size: NA; d_call: NA; cdr3_length: 14; j_call: TRBJ2-5; v_call: TRBV5-5; cdr3_aa: CASSLDGSKETQYF; cdr3_nt: TGTGCCAGCAGCTTGGATGGCAGTAAAGAGACCCAGTACTTC
clone_size: NA; d_call: TRBD1; cdr3_length: 17; j_call: TRBJ2-2; v_call: TRBV4-2; cdr3_aa: CASSQVPGQGEHRGAVF; cdr3_nt: TGTGCCAGCAGCCAAGTTCCGGGACAGGGAGAACACCGGGGAGCTGTTTTT
clone_size: once; d_call: NA; cdr3_length: 15; j_call: TRBJ1-2; v_call: TRBV10-1; cdr3_aa: CASSRNVGEPRGYTF; cdr3_nt: TGCGCCAGCAGTCGAAATGTCGGGGAACCCCGGGGCTACACCTTC
clone_size: NA; d_call: NA; cdr3_length: 15; j_call: TRBJ1-1; v_call: TRBV28; cdr3_aa: CASSARTGGGTEAFF; cdr3_nt: TGTGCCAGCAGTGCCCGGACGGGGGGTGGCACTGAAGCTTTCTTT
clone_size: NA; d_call: NA; cdr3_length: 15; j_call: TRBJ1-5; v_call: TRBV7-8; cdr3_aa: CASSLAGGSNQPQHF; cdr3_nt: TGTGCCAGCAGCTTAGCGGGGGGAAGCAATCAGCCCCAGCATTTT
clone_size: NA; d_call: TRBD1; cdr3_length: 15; j_call: TRBJ1-3; v_call: TRBV11-1; cdr3_aa: CASSPQGAHGNTIYF; cdr3_nt: TGTGCCAGCAGCCCTCAGGGGGCGCATGGAAACACCATATATTTT
clone_size: NA; d_call: TRBD2; cdr3_length: 13; j_call: TRBJ2-7; v_call: TRBV2; cdr3_aa: CAGHGGSSYEQYF; cdr3_nt: TGTGCCGGACACGGGGGGAGCTCCTACGAGCAGTACTTC
clone_size: NA; d_call: TRBD2; cdr3_length: 16; j_call: TRBJ2-3; v_call: TRBV9; cdr3_aa: CASSAPRTSGTDTQYF; cdr3_nt: TGTGCCAGCAGCGCCCCCCGGACTAGCGGCACAGATACGCAGTATTTT
clone_size: few; d_call: TRBD2; cdr3_length: 19; j_call: TRBJ2-5; v_call: TRBV7-3; cdr3_aa: CASSHLFTSGGDNQETQYF; cdr3_nt: TGTGCCAGCAGCCATCTTTTTACTAGCGGGGGGGATAATCAAGAGACCCAGTACTTC
clone_size: NA; d_call: NA; cdr3_length: 14; j_call: TRBJ1-1; v_call: TRBV11-3; cdr3_aa: CASSSGPRGTEAFF; cdr3_nt: TGTGCCAGCAGCTCGGGCCCTCGGGGAACTGAAGCTTTCTTT
clone_size: NA; d_call: TRBD1; cdr3_length: 14; j_call: TRBJ1-1; v_call: TRBV2; cdr3_aa: CASHQGQTNTEAFF; cdr3_nt: TGTGCCAGCCACCAGGGACAGACGAACACTGAAGCTTTCTTT
clone_size: few; d_call: TRBD2; cdr3_length: 15; j_call: TRBJ2-1; v_call: TRBV19; cdr3_aa: CASTLAGGSYNEQFF; cdr3_nt: TGTGCCAGTACTCTAGCGGGGGGCTCCTACAATGAGCAGTTCTTC
clone_size: NA; d_call: NA; cdr3_length: 13; j_call: TRBJ1-1; v_call: TRBV27; cdr3_aa: CASNRYGNTEAFF; cdr3_nt: TGTGCCAGCAATCGGTATGGGAACACTGAAGCTTTCTTT
clone_size: NA; d_call: TRBD2; cdr3_length: 11; j_call: TRBJ2-7; v_call: TRBV20-1; cdr3_aa: CSATGGYEQYF; cdr3_nt: TGCAGTGCTACGGGGGGCTACGAGCAGTACTTC
clone_size: NA; d_call: TRBD1; cdr3_length: 13; j_call: TRBJ1-6; v_call: TRBV19; cdr3_aa: CASRGQAGSPLHF; cdr3_nt: TGTGCCAGTCGGGGACAGGCGGGTTCACCCCTCCACTTT
clone_size: NA; d_call: TRBD2; cdr3_length: 15; j_call: TRBJ2-1; v_call: TRBV13; cdr3_aa: CASSLGGGGVDEQFF; cdr3_nt: TGTGCCAGCAGCCTAGGAGGCGGGGGGGTCGATGAGCAGTTCTTC
clone_size: NA; d_call: TRBD1; cdr3_length: 13; j_call: TRBJ1-4; v_call: TRBV6-5; cdr3_aa: CASKQGFGEKLFF; cdr3_nt: TGTGCCAGTAAACAGGGGTTCGGTGAAAAACTGTTTTTT
clone_size: NA; d_call: NA; cdr3_length: 16; j_call: TRBJ1-2; v_call: TRBV19; cdr3_aa: CASSRGGVTGDYGYTF; cdr3_nt: TGTGCCAGTAGTAGGGGAGGGGTCACCGGGGACTATGGCTACACCTTC
clone_size: NA; d_call: NA; cdr3_length: 16; j_call: TRBJ2-7; v_call: TRBV10-2; cdr3_aa: CASSELSTGLLYEQYF; cdr3_nt: TGCGCCAGCAGTGAGCTTTCGACCGGACTCCTCTACGAGCAGTACTTC
clone_size: once; d_call: TRBD1; cdr3_length: 16; j_call: TRBJ1-1; v_call: TRBV5-1; cdr3_aa: CASSLAEVTGGTEAFF; cdr3_nt: TGCGCCAGCAGCTTGGCCGAAGTGACAGGGGGAACTGAAGCTTTCTTT
clone_size: few; d_call: NA; cdr3_length: 14; j_call: TRBJ1-4; v_call: TRBV5-1; cdr3_aa: CASSSGGPNEKLFF; cdr3_nt: TGCGCCAGCAGCTCCGGGGGGCCTAATGAAAAACTGTTTTTT
clone_size: NA; d_call: TRBD1; cdr3_length: 14; j_call: TRBJ1-3; v_call: TRBV6-5; cdr3_aa: CASSNRGPGNTIYF; cdr3_nt: TGTGCCAGCAGTAACAGGGGGCCTGGAAACACCATATATTTT
clone_size: NA; d_call: NA; cdr3_length: 13; j_call: TRBJ2-7; v_call: TRBV7-7; cdr3_aa: CASSLEVDYEQYF; cdr3_nt: TGTGCCAGCAGCTTAGAGGTTGACTACGAGCAGTACTTC
clone_size: NA; d_call: NA; cdr3_length: 13; j_call: TRBJ2-1; v_call: TRBV7-3; cdr3_aa: CASSLWAADEQFF; cdr3_nt: TGTGCCAGCAGCTTATGGGCAGCCGATGAGCAGTTCTTC
clone_size: once; d_call: TRBD1; cdr3_length: 15; j_call: TRBJ1-3; v_call: TRBV6-5; cdr3_aa: CASSTGTGGGNTIYF; cdr3_nt: TGTGCCAGCAGTACCGGGACAGGGGGAGGAAACACCATATATTTT
clone_size: NA; d_call: TRBD1; cdr3_length: 14; j_call: TRBJ2-7; v_call: TRBV4-1; cdr3_aa: CASSQGGQGYEQYF; cdr3_nt: TGCGCCAGCAGCCAAGGCGGACAGGGGTACGAGCAGTACTTC
clone_size: NA; d_call: NA; cdr3_length: 13; j_call: TRBJ1-4; v_call: TRBV21-1; cdr3_aa: CASTCRAGEKLFF; cdr3_nt: TGTGCCAGCACATGTAGGGCGGGGGAAAAACTGTTTTTT
clone_size: NA; d_call: NA; cdr3_length: 14; j_call: TRBJ1-6; v_call: TRBV10-3; cdr3_aa: CAISEQGDNSPLHF; cdr3_nt: TGTGCCATCAGTGAACAGGGCGATAATTCACCCCTCCACTTT
clone_size: NA; d_call: NA; cdr3_length: 13; j_call: TRBJ1-1; v_call: TRBV19; cdr3_aa: CATRYQGNTEAFF; cdr3_nt: TGTGCCACAAGATACCAGGGGAACACTGAAGCTTTCTTT
clone_size: NA; d_call: TRBD2; cdr3_length: 18; j_call: TRBJ2-1; v_call: TRBV11-1; cdr3_aa: CASSLSTGGSVRYNEQFF; cdr3_nt: TGTGCCAGCAGCTTATCCACGGGGGGGTCAGTCCGCTACAATGAGCAGTTCTTC
clone_size: NA; d_call: NA; cdr3_length: 15; j_call: TRBJ2-1; v_call: TRBV9; cdr3_aa: CASSVGRQQFNEQFF; cdr3_nt: TGTGCCAGCAGCGTGGGGCGTCAGCAATTCAATGAGCAGTTCTTC
clone_size: NA; d_call: NA; cdr3_length: 13; j_call: TRBJ2-7; v_call: TRBV5-1; cdr3_aa: CASMGPSSYEQYF; cdr3_nt: TGCGCCAGCATGGGCCCGAGCTCCTACGAGCAGTACTTC
clone_size: NA; d_call: NA; cdr3_length: 14; j_call: TRBJ2-4; v_call: TRBV11-2; cdr3_aa: CASSFAGAKNIQYF; cdr3_nt: TGTGCCAGCAGCTTTGCGGGAGCCAAAAACATTCAGTACTTC
clone_size: NA; d_call: NA; cdr3_length: 12; j_call: TRBJ2-7; v_call: TRBV19; cdr3_aa: CASSFLAGEQYF; cdr3_nt: TGTGCCAGTAGTTTCCTGGCTGGCGAGCAGTACTTC
clone_size: NA; d_call: TRBD1; cdr3_length: 14; j_call: TRBJ1-3; v_call: TRBV29-1; cdr3_aa: CSVKQGSSGNTIYF; cdr3_nt: TGCAGCGTAAAACAGGGGAGCTCTGGAAACACCATATATTTT
clone_size: NA; d_call: NA; cdr3_length: 15; j_call: TRBJ1-1; v_call: TRBV30; cdr3_aa: CAWSRELGMNTEAFF; cdr3_nt: TGTGCCTGGAGTAGGGAGCTGGGGATGAACACTGAAGCTTTCTTT
clone_size: NA; d_call: TRBD1; cdr3_length: 17; j_call: TRBJ2-1; v_call: TRBV5-4; cdr3_aa: CASSSAPGQGVYNEQFF; cdr3_nt: TGTGCCAGCAGCTCCGCTCCGGGACAGGGGGTATACAATGAGCAGTTCTTC
clone_size: NA; d_call: TRBD1; cdr3_length: 14; j_call: TRBJ2-7; v_call: TRBV14; cdr3_aa: CASSQLGQIYEQYF; cdr3_nt: TGTGCCAGCAGCCAATTGGGACAGATCTACGAGCAGTACTTC
clone_size: NA; d_call: NA; cdr3_length: 15; j_call: TRBJ2-3; v_call: TRBV6-5; cdr3_aa: CASSPETRSTDTQYF; cdr3_nt: TGTGCCAGCAGCCCTGAGACACGATCCACAGATACGCAGTATTTT
clone_size: NA; d_call: NA; cdr3_length: 14; j_call: TRBJ2-7; v_call: TRBV7-2; cdr3_aa: CASSWDINAYEQYF; cdr3_nt: TGTGCCAGCAGCTGGGACATTAACGCCTACGAGCAGTACTTC